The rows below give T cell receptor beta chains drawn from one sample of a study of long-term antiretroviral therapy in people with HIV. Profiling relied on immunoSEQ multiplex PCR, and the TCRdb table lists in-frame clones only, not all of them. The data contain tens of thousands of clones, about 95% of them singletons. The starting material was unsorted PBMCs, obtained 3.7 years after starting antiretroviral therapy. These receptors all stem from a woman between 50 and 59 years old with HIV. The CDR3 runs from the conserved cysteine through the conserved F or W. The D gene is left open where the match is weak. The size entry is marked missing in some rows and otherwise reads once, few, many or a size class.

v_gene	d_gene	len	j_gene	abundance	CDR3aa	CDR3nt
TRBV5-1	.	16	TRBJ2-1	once	CASSLEGVLSYNEQFF	TGCGCCAGCAGCTTGGAAGGGGTACTCTCCTACAATGAGCAGTTCTTC
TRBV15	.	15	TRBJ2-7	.	CATSRARGAGYEQYF	TGTGCCACCAGCAGAGCCCGGGGGGCGGGCTACGAGCAGTACTTC
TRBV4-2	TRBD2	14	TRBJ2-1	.	CASSPGTNDNEQFF	TGTGCCAGCAGCCCAGGGACTAATGACAATGAGCAGTTCTTC
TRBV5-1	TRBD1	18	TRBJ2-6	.	CASSLLTGGSAGANVLTF	TGCGCCAGCAGCTTGCTAACAGGGGGATCGGCTGGGGCCAACGTCCTGACTTTC
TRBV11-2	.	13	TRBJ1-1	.	CASSLVFSAEAFF	TGTGCCAGCAGCTTAGTGTTCAGCGCCGAAGCTTTCTTT
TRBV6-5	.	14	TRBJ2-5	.	CASSYLGNQETQYF	TGTGCCAGCAGTTATCTGGGGAACCAAGAGACCCAGTACTTC
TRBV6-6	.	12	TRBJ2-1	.	CASSYYYNEQFF	TGTGCCAGCAGTTACTATTACAATGAGCAGTTCTTC
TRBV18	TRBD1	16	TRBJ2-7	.	CASSQGGQGYSVEQYF	TGTGCCAGCTCGCAGGGGGGACAGGGGTACTCGGTCGAGCAGTACTTC
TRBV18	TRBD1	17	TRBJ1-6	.	CASSPQGQASYNSPLHF	TGTGCCAGCTCACCACAAGGACAGGCCTCCTATAATTCACCCCTCCACTTT
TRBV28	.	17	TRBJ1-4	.	CASSLKGTLRLTNKLFF	TGTGCCAGCAGTTTGAAAGGGACACTTCGACTAACCAATAAACTGTTTTTT
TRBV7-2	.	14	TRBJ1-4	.	CASSSGGTNEKLFF	TGTGCCAGCAGCTCCGGGGGCACTAATGAAAAACTGTTTTTT
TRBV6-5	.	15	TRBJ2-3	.	CASSARSLRTDTQYF	TGTGCCAGCAGTGCCCGGTCATTACGCACAGATACGCAGTATTTT
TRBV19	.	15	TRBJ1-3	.	CASMVGPFSGNTIYF	TGTGCCAGTATGGTCGGGCCTTTCTCTGGAAACACCATATATTTT
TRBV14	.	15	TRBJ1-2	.	CASSHGGGGNYGYTF	TGTGCCAGCAGCCATGGCGGGGGAGGCAACTATGGCTACACCTTC
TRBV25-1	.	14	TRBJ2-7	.	CASSEAGIAYEQYF	TGTGCCAGCAGTGAAGCAGGGATAGCCTACGAGCAGTACTTC
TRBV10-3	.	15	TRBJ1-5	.	CAISESRQSNQPQHF	TGTGCCATCAGTGAGTCTAGACAGAGCAATCAGCCCCAGCATTTT
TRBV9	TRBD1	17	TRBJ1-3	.	CASSSPTGGHPGNTIYF	TGTGCCAGCAGCTCCCCAACAGGGGGTCACCCTGGAAACACCATATATTTT
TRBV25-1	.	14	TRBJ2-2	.	CASTVTGFPGELFF	TGTGCCAGCACGGTTACAGGGTTCCCCGGGGAGCTGTTTTTT
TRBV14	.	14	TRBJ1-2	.	CASSRPPSAFGYTF	TGTGCCAGCAGCCGCCCACCATCCGCGTTTGGCTACACCTTC
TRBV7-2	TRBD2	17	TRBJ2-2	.	CASSLSPSGGATGELFF	TGTGCCAGCAGCTTATCCCCAAGCGGGGGGGCCACCGGGGAGCTGTTTTTT
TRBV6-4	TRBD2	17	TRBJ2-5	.	CASSDQRLAGDQETQYF	TGTGCCAGCAGTGACCAAAGACTAGCGGGGGACCAAGAGACCCAGTACTTC
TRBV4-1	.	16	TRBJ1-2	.	CASSQDITVGGYGYTF	TGCGCCAGCAGCCAAGATATCACAGTTGGGGGCTATGGCTACACCTTC
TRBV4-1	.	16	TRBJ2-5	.	CASSQEKRGNQETQYF	TGCGCCAGCAGCCAAGAGAAACGAGGGAACCAAGAGACCCAGTACTTC
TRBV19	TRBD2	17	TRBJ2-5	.	CASSIRRTSGSSETQYF	TGTGCCAGTAGTATTCGACGGACTAGCGGATCCTCAGAGACCCAGTACTTC
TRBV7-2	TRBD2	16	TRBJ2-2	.	CASSLKLAVNTGELFF	TGTGCCAGCAGCTTAAAACTAGCGGTTAACACCGGGGAGCTGTTTTTT
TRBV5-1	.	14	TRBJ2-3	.	CASSWGPSTDTQYF	TGCGCCAGCAGCTGGGGACCAAGCACAGATACGCAGTATTTT
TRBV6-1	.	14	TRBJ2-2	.	CASSRTKNTGELFF	TGTGCCAGCAGTCGGACTAAAAACACCGGGGAGCTGTTTTTT
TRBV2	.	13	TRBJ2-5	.	CASSEARGGTQYF	TGTGCCAGCAGTGAAGCCCGAGGTGGGACCCAGTACTTC
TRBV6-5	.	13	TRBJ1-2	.	CASSTRVEGGYTF	TGTGCCAGCAGTACCAGGGTGGAGGGTGGCTACACCTTC
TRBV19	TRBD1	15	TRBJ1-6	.	CASTPSTGLWSPLHF	TGTGCCAGTACTCCATCGACAGGGCTTTGGTCACCCCTCCACTTT
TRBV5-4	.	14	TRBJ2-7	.	CASSWGPSAYEQYF	TGTGCCAGCAGCTGGGGCCCGTCAGCGTACGAGCAGTACTTC
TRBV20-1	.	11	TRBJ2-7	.	CSAGGHYEQYF	TGCAGTGCCGGGGGACATTACGAGCAGTACTTC
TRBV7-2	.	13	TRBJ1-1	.	CASSLVTGTEAFF	TGTGCCAGCAGCTTAGTGACGGGCACTGAAGCTTTCTTT
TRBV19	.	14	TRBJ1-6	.	CASSMEQTNSPLHF	TGTGCCAGTAGTATGGAACAGACTAATTCACCCCTCCACTTT
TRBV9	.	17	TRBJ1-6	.	CASSVGPISSYNSPLHF	TGTGCCAGCAGCGTAGGACCGATAAGCTCCTATAATTCACCCCTCCACTTT
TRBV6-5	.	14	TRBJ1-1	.	CASSYGQMNTEAFF	TGTGCCAGCAGTTACGGACAGATGAACACTGAAGCTTTCTTT
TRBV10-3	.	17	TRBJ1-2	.	CAISDGDPRPFNYGYTF	TGTGCCATCAGTGATGGGGACCCAAGGCCTTTTAACTATGGCTACACCTTC
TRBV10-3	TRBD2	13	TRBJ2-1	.	CAINAGTSNEQFF	TGTGCCATCAACGCCGGGACTAGCAATGAGCAGTTCTTC